The present TCR beta chain was sequenced within a study of blood T cell repertoires in COVID-19. The data were produced by immunoSEQ multiplex PCR, yet TCRdb's version contains in-frame clones alone and is incomplete. The profile covers around 85,000 clones, with approximately 90% appearing a single time and 1.2% taken by the ten largest. Germline lookup yields CDR1 MGHDK and CDR2 SYGVNS. With V trimmed by 2 bases and J by 4 bases, 6 bases remained unmatched. CDR3 length: 16 amino acids. The chain recombines TRBV25-1 with TRBJ2-2; 8 bases line up with TRBD2. The receptor was derived from a woman between 50 and 59 years old with acute COVID-19. The source material was PBMCs or T cells enriched from blood (not recorded which). The CDR3 DNA sequence: TGTGCCAGCAGTGAAGCCACTAGCGGAACCACCGGGGAGCTGTTTTTT. This codes for CASSEATSGTTGELFF.